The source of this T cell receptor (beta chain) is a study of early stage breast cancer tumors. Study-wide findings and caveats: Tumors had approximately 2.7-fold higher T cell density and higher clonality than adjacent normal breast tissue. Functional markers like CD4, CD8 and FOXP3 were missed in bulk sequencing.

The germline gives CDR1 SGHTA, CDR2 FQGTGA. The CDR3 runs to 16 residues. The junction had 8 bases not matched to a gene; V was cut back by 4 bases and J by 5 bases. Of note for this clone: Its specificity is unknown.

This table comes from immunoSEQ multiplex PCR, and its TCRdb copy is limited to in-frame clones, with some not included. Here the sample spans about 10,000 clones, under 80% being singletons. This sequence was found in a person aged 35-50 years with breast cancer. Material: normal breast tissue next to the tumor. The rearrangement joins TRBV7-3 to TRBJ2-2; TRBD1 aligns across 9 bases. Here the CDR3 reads CASSSPVGQGTGELFF. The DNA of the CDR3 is TGTGCCAGCAGCTCCCCCGTAGGACAGGGGACCGGGGAGCTGTTTTTT.